This TCR beta chain was recorded in a study of blood T cells in healthy people across ages. Whole-study results and caveats: Naive T cell percentage by flow cytometry tracked strongly with beta diversity. Estimated diversity across one million T cells was deemed an underestimate.

This clonotype was seen a few times. Antigen specificity is unknown. The CDR3 extends over 15 amino acids. Trimming cost V 6 bases and J 3 bases, with 16 bases left between them. Per germline, CDR1 ENHRY and CDR2 SYGVKD. Primers used in a second PCR of roughly 7 to 11 cycles were a sample-barcoded 5' primer and a J-beta primer mix. TCRdb re-called the 5' RACE reads with MiXCR, one entry per CDR3 protein. The sample lists 790,000 or so distinct CDR3 sequences; approximately 53% were seen once. Russia was home to the donors, healthy Caucasian individuals aged roughly 6 to 90. Isolated per sample were at least 7 million PBMCs.

The chain is built from TRBV10-3 and TRBJ2-3; tentative D call: TRBD1 (6 bases). The sample taken for sequencing was blood. The sequence derives from a man between 35 and 55 years old in good health. CDR3 in amino acids: CAISEQTGSTDTQYF. The CDR3 DNA reads as TGTGCCATCAGCGAACAGACAGGTTCTACAGATACGCAGTATTTT.